The 7 T cell receptor beta chains listed next were all sequenced from one sample in a study of blood T cells in healthy people across ages. A second roughly 7 to 12 cycle PCR used barcoded and J-beta primers. A single record per CDR3 protein comes from TCRdb applying MiXCR to the 5' RACE reads. This table has roughly 1.5 million distinct CDR3 sequences, less than 45% appearing once. The source material was blood. These receptors originate from a woman under 30 in good health.

This chain connects TRBV7-2 to TRBJ2-1; tentative D call: TRBD2 (5 bases). The CDR3 sequence is 14 residues long. The germline gives CDR1 SGHTA, CDR2 FQGNSA. V was trimmed by 4 bases and J by 4 bases, leaving 11 bases between them. CDR3 nucleotides: TGTGCCAGCAGCTGGGAGTTAGGGTACAATGAGCAGTTCTTC. Translating it yields CASSWELGYNEQFF.

The CDR3 sequence is CATSASGTGGAVDTQYF. CDR3 in DNA: TGTGCCACCAGTGCAAGCGGGACAGGGGGCGCGGTAGATACGCAGTATTTT. The chain carries TRBV24-1 and TRBJ2-3, with TRBD1 matching 12 bases. Trimming removed 5 bases from V and 5 bases from J; junction bases left unmatched: 10. CDR3 length: 17 residues. Germline CDR1 and CDR2: KGHDR and SFDVKD.

This clonotype was observed many times. This chain joins TRBV4-1 and TRBJ1-2, with 12 bases fitting TRBD1. From germline, CDR1 is MGHRA and CDR2 YSYEKL. This CDR3 comprises 15 residues. Trimming removed 0 bases from V and 7 bases from J; junction bases left unmatched: 3. The CDR3 DNA follows: TGCGCCAGCAGCCAAGAGGGACAGGGGGCGTTTGGCTACACCTTC. This gives the protein CASSQEGQGAFGYTF.

This clonotype was observed a handful of times. This chain joins TRBV25-1 and TRBJ2-7; 10 nucleotides match TRBD1. The CDR3 has 15 amino acids. The junction had 10 bases not matched to a gene; V was cut back by 7 bases and J by 4 bases. Germline V lookup: CDR1 MGHDK, CDR2 SYGVNS. The CDR3 bases are TGTGCCAGCACCCCAGTAGGGACAGGGGTTTACGAGCAGTACTTC. Protein product: CASTPVGTGVYEQYF.

The chain combines TRBV7-2 with TRBJ1-1; 7 bases align to TRBD1. The germline gives CDR1 SGHTA, CDR2 FQGNSA. Trimming cost V 6 bases and J 10 bases; bases outside gene matches: 17. There are 15 residues in the CDR3. The CDR3 bases are TGTGCCAGCAGGCCTACAGGGGCACGAGGGGGTCTAGCTTTCTTT. Amino acids: CASRPTGARGGLAFF.

This sequence joins TRBV7-2 and TRBJ2-7, with 10 positions matching TRBD2. The CDR3 contains 14 residues. The V gene's germline CDR1 is SGHTA and CDR2 FQGNSA. The ends lost 6 bases at V and 5 bases at J; junction bases unmatched: 7. CDR3 residues: CASRPGTSVNEQYF. The CDR3 region has the DNA TGTGCCAGCAGGCCCGGGACTAGCGTAAACGAGCAGTACTTC.

The genes are TRBV9 and TRBJ1-3; D is ambiguous. Trimming removed 2 bases at V and 3 bases at J, with 6 bases between. CDR1 is SGDLS, CDR2 YYNGEE, per germline. The CDR3 runs 13 residues. CDR3 bases: TGTGCCAGCAGCGTCCGGCATGGAAACACCATATATTTT. This gives the protein CASSVRHGNTIYF.